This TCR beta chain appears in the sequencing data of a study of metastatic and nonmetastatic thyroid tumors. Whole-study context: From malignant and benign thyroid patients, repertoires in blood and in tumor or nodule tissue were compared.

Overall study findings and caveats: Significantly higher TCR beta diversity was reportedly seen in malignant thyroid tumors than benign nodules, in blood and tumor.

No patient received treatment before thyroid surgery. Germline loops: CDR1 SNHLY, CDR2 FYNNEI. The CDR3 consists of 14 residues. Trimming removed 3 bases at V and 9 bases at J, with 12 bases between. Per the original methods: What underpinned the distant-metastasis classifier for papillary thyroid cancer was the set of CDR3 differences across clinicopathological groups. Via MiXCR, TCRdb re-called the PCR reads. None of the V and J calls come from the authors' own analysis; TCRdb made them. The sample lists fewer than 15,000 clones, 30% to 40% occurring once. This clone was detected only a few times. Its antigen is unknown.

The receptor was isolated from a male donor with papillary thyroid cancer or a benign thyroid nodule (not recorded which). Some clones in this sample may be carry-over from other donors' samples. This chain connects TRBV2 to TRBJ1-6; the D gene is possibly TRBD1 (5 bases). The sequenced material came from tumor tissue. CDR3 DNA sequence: TGTGCCAGCAGTGACGAGGGAAGGGGTTCACCCCTCCACTTT. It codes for CASSDEGRGSPLHF.